This paragraph reports one T cell receptor (beta chain). The antigen remains unidentified. Libraries were prepared by immunoSEQ multiplex PCR; TCRdb keeps only in-frame clonotypes and omits some of them. The data hold more than 95,000 clones, with approximately 88% observed a single time. CDR1 LGHDT and CDR2 YNNKEL come from the germline V gene (reference sequence). Trimming stripped 3 bases from V and 4 bases from J, with 22 bases between. The CDR3 covers 18 residues. This sample stems from a study of T cell responses to AZD1222 COVID-19 vaccine. Findings and caveats of the study: The study sampled repertoires only after the peak T cell response. The sample set comprised mostly white British donors with more females, and clonal diversity was possibly underestimated. Close to half of spike-specific TCRs reportedly recognize unmutated variant regions.

The input for sequencing was peripheral blood, taken on day 0 of AZD1222 vaccination. This chain connects TRBV3-1 (or the pseudogene TRBV3-2) to TRBJ1-3; D is ambiguous. The source is an adult in good health. CDR3 bases: TGTGCCAGCAGCCATTCTCTACATTCTCGGTTGAGCGGAAACACCATATATTTT. The encoded protein is CASSHSLHSRLSGNTIYF.